This TCR beta chain was observed in a study of T cells in Graves' hyperthyroidism and ophthalmopathy (dated by TCRdb to about 2019). General notes on the study: Peripheral blood was collected at initial diagnosis, before any treatment. To identify TCR V-J signatures that set the groups apart, the researchers used a discovery cohort of more than 95 patients, made up of under 50 with Graves' ophthalmopathy and 55 to 65 with stable Graves' hyperthyroidism. Prospective prediction of ophthalmopathy was tested in an independent validation cohort consisting of 18 to 20 hyperthyroidism patients and some 16 patients who later progressed to ophthalmopathy. The roughly 91 discovery patients were randomly divided into training and test sets at a 7:3 ratio. In addition, the study compared T-cell repertoires in thyroid tissue and in blood from about six Graves' hyperthyroidism patients. Once sampling was done, hyperthyroidism patients were given methimazole at a starting dose of 30 mg daily, whereas ophthalmopathy patients were given high-dose intravenous methylprednisolone. According to the paper, TCR Vbeta CDR3 sequencing was carried out on over 130 peripheral blood samples, which came from under 50 ophthalmopathy, fewer than 80 hyperthyroidism and around 17 progressor patients. The study at large found these results: A model built on a 13 V-J signature distinguished ophthalmopathy from stable hyperthyroidism, reaching roughly 88% sensitivity and about 81% specificity in cross-validation and 80%/75% in testing. Sample size was not statistically predetermined, and blinding of investigators to group allocation was not performed. Most expanded thyroid clonotypes (frequency above 0.001) were also found in blood, which suggests that blood repertoires may mirror thyroid immune responses. In validation, progression to ophthalmopathy was predicted by the model with around 71% sensitivity and nearly 75% specificity, a median of approximately 6.5 months before onset.

The TCR beta CDR3 regions were amplified from RNA transcripts. For the first round of RT-PCR on the TCR CDR3, the HTBI primer set was used together with the Qiagen OneStep RT-PCR kit. Libraries were constructed in a second round of multiplex PCR, after which size selection and purification were carried out. Libraries were sequenced paired-end with 100 bp reads on an Illumina HiSeq2000. The study's processing was this. SOAPnuke was used to process the raw data, throwing out any read that contained adapters or uncalled bases, had a mean Phred below 15, or lacked an exact constant-primer or identifier match. High-quality paired reads were merged using COPE v1.2.5, and each unique nucleotide sequence was defined as a clonotype. Clonotypes were aligned to IMGT TRBV, TRBD and TRBJ reference segments using MiTCR v1.1. Only V-J combinations with frequency above 0.0001, covering about 99% of repertoires, were analysed. The TCS score was defined as F50 (clonal expansion) divided by E x V (chaos), with BLOSUM62-based TCRdist calculated between CDR3 peptides within each V-J. Welch's t-statistics and random forest reduced 450 to 600 V-J features to 10 to 15, which were used in a naive Bayes classifier (R e1071). In-frame beta chains were kept once TCRdb had trimmed the public reads at Q25 with fastp and called clones with MiXCR. Rows with one shared CDR3 protein collapse into an entry with the most common genes and DNA. What appears here as the V and J calls and clone size reflects TCRdb's work, not the paper's. The sample contains a few hundred thousand distinct CDR3 sequences, under 20% of them found a single time. Approximately 4% of the sample goes to the ten largest clones.

Graves' hyperthyroidism was defined as stable when no progression to ophthalmopathy occurred over 18 months of follow-up. Hyperthyroidism patients were aged 18 to 65 years and newly diagnosed, with disease duration of less than 2 months. Exclusion was applied to patients with uncontrolled infections, other autoimmune diseases, pregnancy or lactation. Diagnoses were based on clinical symptoms, serum thyroxine and TRAb, thyroid ultrasound and orbital computed tomography. Ficoll-Paque density gradient centrifugation was used to isolate PBMCs from about 9 ml of fresh peripheral blood. Total RNA was extracted using Trizol reagent, and RNA quality was assessed on an Agilent 2100 Bioanalyzer. This clonotype has a count of ten or more. Its antigen has not been determined. The record has no base qualities; no much larger clone is one base away. The CDR3 spans 15 residues, from the cysteine through the phenylalanine. Just the 45-base CDR3 DNA is kept, in frame starting at base 1. V is reduced by 1 base and J by 5 bases, leaving a spacing of 10 bases between them. The germline V gene (reference sequence) supplies CDR1 SGHKS and CDR2 YYEKEE.

The sequence was obtained from a woman younger than 30 with Graves' hyperthyroidism. Recombination connected TRBV5-5 to TRBJ2-6; TRBD1 could be the D gene, as 5 bases match. The sample was blood. CDR3 reads: CASSLSGIRANVLTF. The bases read TGTGCCAGCAGCTTGTCAGGGATAAGGGCCAACGTCCTGACTTTC.